Each of the 11 T cell receptor beta chains below was sequenced from the same sample in a study of shared clonotypes between healthy human individuals. Repertoires were generated with immunoSEQ multiplex PCR, while TCRdb's copy carries only in-frame clones and drops some. The sample has 2 million to 2.5 million clones, 85% to 95% seen once; the top ten hold around 0.35%. The sample taken for sequencing was naive CD4+ T cells from PBMCs. Noted subset: CD45RA+ positively selected. All receptors derive from a man aged 18-30 years in good health. Some clones in this sample may be carry-over from other donors' samples.

The chain employs TRBV5-1 and TRBJ2-1; 8 nucleotides align to TRBD2. Unmatched junction bases numbered 14, after V lost 1 base and J lost 5 bases. Germline CDR1 reads SGHRS; CDR2 reads YFSETQ. The CDR3 is made up of 18 amino acids. CDR3 residues: CASSLTSRTSLGHNEQFF. The CDR3 DNA reads TGCGCCAGCAGCTTGACCTCTAGGACTAGCCTCGGTCACAATGAGCAGTTCTTC.

J is TRBJ2-7 and V is TRBV5-1; D may be TRBD1 (6 bases). CDR3 length equals 14 residues. V lost 4 bases, J lost 3 bases, and 14 bases lay in between. Germline V CDR1 and CDR2: SGHRS, YFSETQ. CDR3 region: CASSPSDRNYEQYF. CDR3 bases: TGCGCCAGCAGCCCGTCGGACAGAAACTACGAGCAGTACTTC.

This clone was seen just once. The chain couples TRBV28 to TRBJ2-5, with TRBD1 identical over 7 bases. Germline V lookup: CDR1 MDHEN, CDR2 SYDVKM. The CDR3 loop spans 14 amino acids. V lost 5 bases to trimming and J lost 5 bases; unmatched junction nucleotides: 8. The CDR3, as DNA: TGTGCCAGCAGTAATAACAGGGGCGGGGAGACCCAGTACTTC. This sequence encodes CASSNNRGGETQYF.

The CDR3 bases are TGTGCCAGCAGGCGAGGGGGCTCGGAGACCCAGTACTTC. Its translation is CASRRGGSETQYF. The chain has TRBV28 and TRBJ2-5; 7 bases map to TRBD1. The CDR3 sequence is 13 residues long. The ends lost 6 bases at V and 5 bases at J; junction bases unmatched: 6. Germline assignment: CDR1 MDHEN and CDR2 SYDVKM.

The genes are TRBV4-1 and TRBJ2-1; TRBD1 matches 9 bases. This CDR3 region has 17 residues. V lost 4 bases and J lost 7; bases outside the gene matches: 14. Germline CDR1 is MGHRA and CDR2 is YSYEKL. Here the CDR3 DNA reads TGCGCCAGCAGCCTACCACGGACTGGGACAGGGAGAAATGAGCAGTTCTTC. This sequence encodes CASSLPRTGTGRNEQFF.

This chain connects TRBV6-5 to TRBJ1-2, with D possibly TRBD1 on 6 matching bases. The germline gives CDR1 MNHEY, CDR2 SVGAGI. The CDR3 is made up of 14 amino acids. The V end lost 3 bases, the J end lost 4 bases, and 12 bases lay between the germline ends. In DNA, the CDR3 is TGTGCCAGCAGTTATAACAGGGCGGGCTATGGCTACACCTTC. Its translation is CASSYNRAGYGYTF.

The gene calls are TRBV4-3 and TRBJ2-3; 9 positions match TRBD1. Germline V gene lookup returns CDR1 LGHNA and CDR2 YSLEER. The CDR3 has 19 amino acids. Germline trimming cut 0 bases from V and 2 bases from J; bases unmatched to any gene: 12. CDR3 in amino acids: CASSQEAFRQGGYTDTQYF. The CDR3 DNA is TGCGCCAGCAGCCAAGAGGCATTCAGACAGGGGGGTTACACAGATACGCAGTATTTT.

A word on this clone: The sample holds other DNA sequences that translate to the same CDR3. The V gene is TRBV15, the J gene TRBJ1-1; no clear D. V was trimmed by 0 bases and J by 1 base, leaving 0 bases between them. Germline CDR1 LNHNV, CDR2 YYDKDF (reference sequence). This CDR3 comprises 12 residues. The CDR3 DNA is TGTGCCACCAGCAGAGAGAACACTGAAGCTTTCTTT. Its translation is CATSRENTEAFF.

For the CDR3, the DNA is TGTGCCAGCAGGCCCCTAGCGGGATCCTACAATGAGCAGTTCTTC. Translation: CASRPLAGSYNEQFF. V usage is TRBV28 and J usage is TRBJ2-1, with 9 bases identical to TRBD2. The CDR3 runs 15 residues. V shed 6 bases and J 1 base; nucleotides not matched to a gene: 4. Germline CDR1 and CDR2: MDHEN and SYDVKM.

The V call is TRBV5-4, the J call TRBJ2-1; D may be TRBD2 (5 bases). Between the trimmed V and J ends, which lost 3 bases and 3 bases, there was a span of 13 bases. Germline lookup yields CDR1 SGHNT and CDR2 YYREEE (reference sequence). The CDR3 consists of 15 residues. CDR3 nucleotide sequence: TGTGCCAGCAGCTCCCCCGAGGGAGTCTACAATGAGCAGTTCTTC. Translation gives CASSSPEGVYNEQFF.

This clone showed up just once. The chain links TRBV7-9 to TRBJ2-1; no clear D gene. The CDR3 has 14 amino acids. CDR1 is SEHNR and CDR2 is FQNEAQ in the germline V gene (reference sequence). Trimming removed 3 bases from V and 3 bases from J, with 9 bases in between. CDR3 amino acids: CASSFTVIYNEQFF. The CDR3 DNA sequence: TGTGCCAGCAGCTTCACGGTTATCTACAATGAGCAGTTCTTC.